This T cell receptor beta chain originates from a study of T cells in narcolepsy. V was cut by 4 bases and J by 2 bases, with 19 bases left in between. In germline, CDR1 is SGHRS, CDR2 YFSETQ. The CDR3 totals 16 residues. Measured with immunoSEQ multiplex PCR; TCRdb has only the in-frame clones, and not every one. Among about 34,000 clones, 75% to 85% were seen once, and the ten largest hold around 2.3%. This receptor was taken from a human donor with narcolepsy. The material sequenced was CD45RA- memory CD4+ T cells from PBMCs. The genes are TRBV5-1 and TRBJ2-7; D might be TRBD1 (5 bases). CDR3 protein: CASSPMTRGLPYEQYF. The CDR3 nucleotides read TGCGCCAGCAGCCCCATGACAAGGGGTCTCCCCTACGAGCAGTACTTC.